These T cell receptor beta chains were read from a single sample in a study of graft-versus-host responses after intestinal transplantation. The protocol was immunoSEQ multiplex PCR, while the TCRdb copy is restricted to in-frame clones and leaves out a portion. Of about 57,000 clones detected, 80% to 90% appear once; the ten largest clones hold roughly 1.7%. Sample: PBMCs, taken 26 days after transplant. Receptor source: a human patient who received an intestinal transplant, so some T cells may come from the graft donor. Both conserved end residues are trimmed from each CDR3. The D gene is left open where the match is weak. Where a row states a size, it is once, few, many or the class of an expanded clone; other rows omit it.

TRBV29-1	.	.	TRBJ2-2	SALSGELF
TRBV6-5	.	.	TRBJ1-6	ASSYDSSYNSPLH
TRBV5-4	.	.	TRBJ1-2	ASSSRTDTNYGYT
TRBV4-2	.	.	TRBJ2-3	ASSQGGLQNTDTQY
TRBV6-4	.	.	TRBJ2-3	ASAAGSTDTQY
TRBV29-1	.	.	TRBJ2-1	SLILASSPPGNEQF
TRBV6-1	.	.	TRBJ1-5	ASSESGSPNQPQH
TRBV7-9	.	.	TRBJ1-2	ASSFGQGLDGYT
TRBV28	.	once	TRBJ2-2	ASSLPGSKAGELF
TRBV28	TRBD1	once	TRBJ1-2	ASSAGTGWGGYT
TRBV5-4	TRBD1	.	TRBJ2-2	ASSDAGGVTGELF
TRBV28	TRBD1	.	TRBJ1-2	ASSSGQGYYGYT
TRBV4-2	TRBD1	.	TRBJ2-2	ASSGTAHTGELF
TRBV5-1	TRBD1	.	TRBJ2-5	ASSLAGQGETQY
TRBV6-5	.	once	TRBJ1-6	ASSHREFIDSPLH
TRBV2	TRBD1	once	TRBJ2-7	ASGQGIGYEQY
TRBV7-9	.	.	TRBJ1-5	ASSLGPNQPQH
TRBV19	.	few	TRBJ2-2	ASSMVAFTGELF
TRBV4-1	TRBD2	once	TRBJ2-1	ASSQDPLIAGGHEQF
TRBV6-6	.	once	TRBJ1-6	ASSYPTTGTPLH
TRBV28	.	.	TRBJ2-3	ASSLHAETDTQY